The sequence of this T cell receptor beta chain was determined in a study of CD8 T cells in ankylosing spondylitis listed by TCRdb under 2017. With respect to the entire study: The study profiled T cell receptor beta repertoires in healthy donors and ankylosing spondylitis patients to find disease-linked TCR variants. In total, the full study cohort was made up of some 110 healthy donors and approximately 27 ankylosing spondylitis patients. Peripheral blood was sampled, and synovial fluid was additionally collected from ankylosing spondylitis patients. Overall study outcomes, separate from this receptor: Blood from ankylosing spondylitis patients appeared to be characterized by a TCR beta motif made up of seven or eight highly homologous amino acid variants. The disease-linked clones showed a CD8+ phenotype and occurred at relatively low frequencies in peripheral blood. According to the report, matched synovial fluid samples from ankylosing spondylitis patients were significantly enriched for the disease-linked clones. Some motif variants had previously been reported in the synovial fluid and blood of reactive arthritis patients, which suggests shared mechanisms of disease initiation.

In the germline V gene, CDR1 corresponds to ENHRY and CDR2 to SYGVKD. The CDR3 contains 13 residues, cysteine and phenylalanine counted. The entry retains the CDR3 DNA only, 39 bases that are in frame from base 1. Trimming costs V 3 bases and J 6 bases, and their ends lie 9 bases apart. This clonotype was seen a handful of times. The antigen it binds to is not known. The input lacks base qualities; no much larger clone sits a single base away. These reads were obtained on an Illumina HiSeq 2500. TCR beta libraries were prepared by quantitative 5'-RACE with molecular barcodes. As for the authors' bioinformatics: A new computational method, built on a probabilistic model of VDJ rearrangement, was used to identify disease-linked TCR variants. TCRdb cleaned the public reads at Q25 with fastp, built clones with MiXCR and kept in-frame beta chains. Rows are combined by CDR3 protein, so each entry shows the most common genes and DNA. The V and J calls and clone size are TCRdb's, not the authors'. Counted in this sample were about 150,000 distinct CDR3 sequences; 30% to 40% of them appeared once. The ten top clones hold 6% of the sample.

Synovial fluid samples and blood samples obtained from the same ankylosing spondylitis patients were matched. The sequencing sample was made of synovial fluid, either unsorted or a sorted T cell fraction (not recorded which). The TCR was taken from a male donor with ankylosing spondylitis. The chain is encoded by TRBV10-3 joined to TRBJ2-1; no D segment can be confidently identified. The CDR3 region has the sequence CAISDVEGNEQFF. The sequence in DNA is TGTGCCATCAGTGACGTAGAAGGCAATGAGCAGTTCTTC.